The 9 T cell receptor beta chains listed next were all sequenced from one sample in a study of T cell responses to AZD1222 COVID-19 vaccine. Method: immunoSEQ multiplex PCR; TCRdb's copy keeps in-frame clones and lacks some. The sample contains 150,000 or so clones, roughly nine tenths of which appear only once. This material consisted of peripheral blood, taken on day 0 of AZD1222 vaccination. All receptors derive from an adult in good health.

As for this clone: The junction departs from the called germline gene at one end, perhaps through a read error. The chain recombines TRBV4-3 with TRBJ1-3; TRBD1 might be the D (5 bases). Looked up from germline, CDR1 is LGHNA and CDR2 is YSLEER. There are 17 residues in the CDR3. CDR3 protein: CAGSQGQSGFSGNTIYF. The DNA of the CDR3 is TGCGCCGGCAGCCAAGGCCAATCAGGGTTCTCTGGAAACACCATATATTTT.

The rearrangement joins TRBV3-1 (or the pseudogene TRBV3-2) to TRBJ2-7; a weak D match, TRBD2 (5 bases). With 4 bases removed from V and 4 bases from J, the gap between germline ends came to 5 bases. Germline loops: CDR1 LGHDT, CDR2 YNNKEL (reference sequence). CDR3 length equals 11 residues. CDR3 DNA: TGTGCCAGCAGCCGGAGGTACGAGCAGTACTTC. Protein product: CASSRRYEQYF.

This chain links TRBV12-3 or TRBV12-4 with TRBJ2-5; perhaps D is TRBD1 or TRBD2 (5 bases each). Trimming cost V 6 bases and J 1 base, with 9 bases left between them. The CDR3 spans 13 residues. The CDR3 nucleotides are TGTGCCAGCAGCCGGGACGTCCAAGAGACCCAGTACTTC. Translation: CASSRDVQETQYF.

The CDR3 region has the DNA TGCGCCAGCAGCTTGGGGGGACAGATTAATGAAAAACTGTTTTTT. Amino acid sequence: CASSLGGQINEKLFF. The chain couples TRBV5-1 to TRBJ1-4; 7 nucleotides agree with TRBD1. V trimming: 0 bases; J trimming: 4 bases; junction bases outside the gene matches: 3. This CDR3 spans 15 amino acids. The germline V gene has CDR1 SGHRS and CDR2 YFSETQ.

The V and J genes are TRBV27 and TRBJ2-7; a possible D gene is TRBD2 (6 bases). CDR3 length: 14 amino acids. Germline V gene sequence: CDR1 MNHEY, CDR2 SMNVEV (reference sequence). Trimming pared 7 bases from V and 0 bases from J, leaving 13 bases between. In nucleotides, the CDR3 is TGTGCCAGCATTCTGGGCGGGGACTCCTACGAGCAGTACTTC. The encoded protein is CASILGGDSYEQYF.

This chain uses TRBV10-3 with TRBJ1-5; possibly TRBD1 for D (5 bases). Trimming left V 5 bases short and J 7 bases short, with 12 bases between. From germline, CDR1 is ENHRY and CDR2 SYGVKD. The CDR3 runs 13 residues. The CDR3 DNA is TGTGCCATCAGTAGGGGAGGGGAGCAGCCCCAGCATTTT. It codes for CAISRGGEQPQHF.

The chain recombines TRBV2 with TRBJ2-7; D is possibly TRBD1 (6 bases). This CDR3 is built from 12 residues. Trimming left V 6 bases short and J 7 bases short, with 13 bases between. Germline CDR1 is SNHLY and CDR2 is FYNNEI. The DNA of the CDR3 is TGTGCCAGCAGCGTACAGGGACGAGAGCAGTACTTC. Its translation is CASSVQGREQYF. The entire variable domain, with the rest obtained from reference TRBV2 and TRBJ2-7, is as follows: EPEVTQTPSHQVTQMGQEVILRCVPISNHLYFYWYRQILGQKVEFLVSFYNNEISEKSEIFDDQFSVERPDGSNFTLKIRSTKLEDSAMYFCASSVQGREQYFGPGTRLTVT.

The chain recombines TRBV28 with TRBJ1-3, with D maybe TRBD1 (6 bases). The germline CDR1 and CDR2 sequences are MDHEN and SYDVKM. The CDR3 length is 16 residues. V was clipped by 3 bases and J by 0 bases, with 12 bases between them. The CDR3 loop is CASSFSGQNSGNTIYF. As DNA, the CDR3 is TGTGCCAGCAGTTTCTCTGGACAGAACTCTGGAAACACCATATATTTT.

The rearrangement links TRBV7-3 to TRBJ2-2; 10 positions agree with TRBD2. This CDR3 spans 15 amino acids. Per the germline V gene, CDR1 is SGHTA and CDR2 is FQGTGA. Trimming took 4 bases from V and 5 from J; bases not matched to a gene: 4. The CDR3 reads CASSSSGGVTGELFF. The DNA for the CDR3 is TGTGCCAGCAGCTCCAGCGGGGGGGTTACCGGGGAGCTGTTTTTT.